This entry features one TCR beta chain sequence. With only one base between it and a far larger clone, this is likely a read error. The CDR3 is made up of 15 amino acids. CDR1 SGHAT and CDR2 FQNNGV come from the germline V gene. TCR beta libraries were built with iRepertoire HTBI primers and Arm-PCR of CDR3 regions. A single record per CDR3 protein comes from TCRdb applying MiXCR to the multiplex PCR reads. The sample shows roughly 430,000 distinct CDR3 sequences, around 20% of them seen only once. This entry is derived from a study of regulatory T cells in long-lasting Graves disease. Noted time point: persistent/refractory GD, antithyroid drugs over 5 years with positive TRAb. Preparation of the TCR library used RNA extracted from PBMCs.

The chain combines TRBV11-2 with TRBJ2-7, with 11 bases fitting TRBD2. This receptor was obtained from a female donor with Graves disease. The starting material was peripheral blood mononuclear cells (PBMCs), obtained when the disease was refractory, from a patient treated with antithyroid drugs. Here the CDR3 DNA reads TGTGCCAGCAGCTTAGGACTAGCGGGGATGTACGAGCAGCACTTC. Translating gives CASSLGLAGMYEQHF.